The source of this T cell receptor beta chain is a study of cytomegalovirus exposure and HLA in healthy donors. The study's findings and limits: Among TCR sequences, most were rare, though some public TCRs appeared in many donors. Reported results showed that the classifier diagnosed cytomegalovirus status with high specificity and sensitivity. The listing of 150 or so TCR beta chains classed them as cytomegalovirus-associated.

Worth noting for this clone: Its target is not known.

TCRdb's copy holds only in-frame clones and misses some; the assay was immunoSEQ multiplex PCR. The table lists over 200,000 clones, roughly 87% of them singletons. This sequence originates from a woman between 18 and 29 years old in good health and CMV-seropositive. The sequencing input was PBMCs.

CDR3 bases: TGCGCCAGCAGCCAAGAAAATGCGGGAGCTCTTAGCACAGATACGCAGTATTTT. Amino acids: CASSQENAGALSTDTQYF. This chain links TRBV4-1 with TRBJ2-3; 7 nucleotides line up with TRBD2. This CDR3 spans 18 amino acids. The trim removed 0 bases at V and 0 bases at J, leaving 9 bases unmatched. From germline, CDR1 is MGHRA and CDR2 YSYEKL.